The rows below give T cell receptor beta chains drawn from one sample of a study of T cells in Graves' hyperthyroidism and ophthalmopathy. TCRdb re-derived calls from the multiplex PCR reads in MiXCR, one entry per CDR3 protein. The sample lists about 640,000 distinct CDR3 sequences, roughly 20% occurring once. The sample consisted of blood. These receptors originate from a man aged 25 to 45 with Graves' ophthalmopathy. The CDR3 runs from the conserved cysteine through the conserved F or W. A D gene is named only where the DNA matches it firmly. Some rows mark clone size as missing; the rest say once, few, many or name a class of expanded clone.

- TRBJ1-5 TRBV4-2 - CASSLYPDNQPQHF TGTGCCAGCAGCCTTTATCCGGACAATCAGCCCCAGCATTTT
few TRBJ2-1 TRBV3-1 TRBD1 CASSQDRQTGGYNEQFF TGTGCCAGCAGCCAAGATAGGCAGACAGGGGGCTACAATGAGCAGTTCTTC
- TRBJ2-2 TRBV28 TRBD1 CASSRTRDSHPVAGELFF TGTGCCAGCAGTCGGACCCGGGACAGCCACCCGGTGGCCGGGGAGCTGTTTTTT
- TRBJ2-1 TRBV19 - CASSIAGLNEQFF TGTGCCAGTAGTATCGCAGGGTTGAATGAGCAGTTCTTC
- TRBJ2-1 TRBV6-4 - CASSQTGYSYNEQFF TGTGCCAGCAGTCAAACAGGTTACTCCTACAATGAGCAGTTCTTC
- TRBJ2-2 TRBV7-3 - CASSLSTGRELFF TGTGCCAGCAGCTTAAGTACCGGCCGGGAGCTGTTTTTT
few TRBJ2-7 TRBV12-3/TRBV12-4 - CASSLVFGSSSYEQYF TGTGCCAGCAGTTTAGTGTTTGGGTCGAGCTCCTACGAGCAGTACTTC
- TRBJ2-1 TRBV6-4 TRBD2 CASSTTTGLAGGRRNNEQFF TGTGCCAGCAGCACAACAACGGGACTAGCGGGAGGGAGGAGGAACAATGAGCAGTTCTTC
- TRBJ2-2 TRBV5-1 - CASSLGQGITGELFF TGCGCCAGCAGCTTAGGGCAGGGGATAACCGGGGAGCTGTTTTTT
- TRBJ2-7 TRBV20-1 - CSASTQGGSYEQYF TGCAGTGCTAGCACGCAGGGGGGGTCCTACGAGCAGTACTTC
many TRBJ1-6 TRBV27 TRBD1 CASSFATGGQSPLHF TGTGCCAGCAGTTTTGCGACAGGGGGCCAGTCACCCCTCCACTTT
many TRBJ2-7 TRBV7-9 TRBD2 CASSPRLAARSYEQYF TGTGCCAGCAGCCCCCGTCTAGCGGCTCGATCCTACGAGCAGTACTTC
- TRBJ2-1 TRBV7-2 - CASSSQHNEQFF TGTGCCAGCAGCTCCCAGCACAATGAGCAGTTCTTC
many TRBJ2-1 TRBV12-3/TRBV12-4 TRBD2 CASTPSGGESSYNEQFF TGTGCCAGCACCCCTTCTGGGGGGGAGAGCTCCTACAATGAGCAGTTCTTC
few TRBJ2-2 TRBV7-3 TRBD2 CASSLTPSGGTGELFF TGTGCCAGCAGCTTAACGCCTAGCGGTGGGACCGGGGAGCTGTTTTTT
- TRBJ2-5 TRBV9 - CASSQDSVQETQYF TGTGCCAGCAGCCAGGATTCAGTGCAAGAGACCCAGTACTTC
- TRBJ2-5 TRBV5-4 TRBD2 CASSLQLAGLQETQYF TGTGCCAGCAGCTTACAACTAGCGGGCCTCCAAGAGACCCAGTACTTC
- TRBJ2-2 TRBV24-1 - CATSPIGTGELFF TGTGCCACCAGTCCGATCGGTACCGGGGAGCTGTTTTTT
- TRBJ1-5 TRBV19 TRBD1 CASTFGTALNQPQHF TGTGCCAGTACGTTCGGGACAGCTCTCAATCAGCCCCAGCATTTT
few TRBJ2-7 TRBV6-2/TRBV6-3 TRBD1 CASSSPPTGFHEQYF TGTGCCAGCAGTTCGCCTCCGACAGGGTTCCACGAGCAGTACTTC
- TRBJ2-7 TRBV7-9 TRBD2 CASGRLAGDYEQYF TGTGCCAGCGGGAGACTAGCGGGAGACTACGAGCAGTACTTC
many TRBJ2-7 TRBV20-1 TRBD1 CSARGGDRVYEQYF TGCAGTGCTAGAGGGGGCGACAGGGTCTACGAGCAGTACTTC
few TRBJ1-4 TRBV5-1 TRBD1 CASSPGQDDNEKLFF TGCGCCAGCAGCCCTGGACAGGACGATAATGAAAAACTGTTTTTT
many TRBJ2-5 TRBV15 - CATSRGVSGMAETQYF TGTGCCACCAGCCGTGGAGTGTCCGGGATGGCAGAGACCCAGTACTTC
- TRBJ2-2 TRBV7-9 - CASSWRNTGELFF TGTGCCAGCAGCTGGAGGAACACCGGGGAGCTGTTTTTT
- TRBJ2-1 TRBV13 - CASSLESGNEQFF TGTGCCAGCAGCTTAGAGTCAGGGAATGAGCAGTTCTTC
- TRBJ1-1 TRBV29-1 - CSVATKMNTEAFF TGCAGCGTTGCGACCAAAATGAACACTGAAGCTTTCTTT
- TRBJ2-3 TRBV7-2 - CASSLMSTDTQYF TGTGCCAGCAGCTTAATGAGCACAGATACGCAGTATTTT
- TRBJ1-4 TRBV7-9 - CASSFRAGYATNEKLFF TGTGCCAGCAGCTTCCGTGCGGGGTACGCAACTAATGAAAAACTGTTTTTT
many TRBJ2-2 TRBV20-1 TRBD1 CSARDFPLRTGAAGELFF TGCAGTGCTAGAGATTTCCCCTTACGGACAGGGGCAGCCGGGGAGCTGTTTTTT
- TRBJ2-3 TRBV28 TRBD1 CASIGQDTDTQYF TGTGCCAGCATCGGACAGGACACAGATACGCAGTATTTT
- TRBJ2-5 TRBV3-1 TRBD2 CASSQGSGRGETQYF TGTGCCAGCAGCCAAGGGAGCGGGAGGGGGGAGACCCAGTACTTC
many TRBJ2-5 TRBV29-1 - CSAVGGGAGETQYF TGCAGCGCGGTTGGAGGGGGCGCGGGGGAGACCCAGTACTTC
many TRBJ2-5 TRBV10-3 TRBD2 CAISSGLAGETQYF TGTGCCATCAGCTCGGGACTAGCGGGAGAGACCCAGTACTTC
many TRBJ1-2 TRBV28 - CASSLSGTLGYTF TGTGCCAGCAGCCTCTCCGGGACGTTAGGCTACACCTTC
- TRBJ2-3 TRBV12-3/TRBV12-4 TRBD2 CASSPRLAGGPADTQYF TGTGCCAGCAGTCCAAGACTAGCGGGAGGGCCCGCCGATACGCAGTATTTT
- TRBJ2-1 TRBV20-1 TRBD2 CSARAARTSGVYNEQFF TGCAGTGCTAGGGCCGCGAGGACTAGCGGGGTTTACAATGAGCAGTTCTTC
- TRBJ2-7 TRBV10-3 - CAISEPGASGAYEQYF TGTGCCATCAGTGAGCCCGGAGCCTCCGGGGCGTACGAGCAGTACTTC
- TRBJ2-1 TRBV4-1 - CASSQDTGSNEQFF TGCGCCAGCAGCCAAGATACCGGTTCCAATGAGCAGTTCTTC
- TRBJ2-2 TRBV11-2 - CASSLVIPGPKGTGELFF TGTGCCAGCAGCTTAGTAATCCCCGGTCCGAAGGGCACCGGGGAGCTGTTTTTT
- TRBJ2-6 TRBV7-2 TRBD2 CASSLVLAGQKLTGANVLTF TGTGCCAGCAGCTTGGTGCTAGCGGGGCAAAAATTGACTGGGGCCAACGTCCTGACTTTC
few TRBJ2-1 TRBV20-1 TRBD2 CSARIGRAPYNEQFF TGCAGTGCTAGGATCGGGAGGGCCCCCTACAATGAGCAGTTCTTC
many TRBJ1-1 TRBV7-8 - CASSLGGGGTEAFF TGTGCCAGCAGCTTGGGGGGGGGGGGTACTGAAGCTTTCTTT
few TRBJ2-5 TRBV7-6 - CASSLTGPGTQYF TGTGCCAGCAGCTTAACAGGGCCCGGGACCCAGTACTTC
- TRBJ1-2 TRBV19 - CATRPFTAAYGYTF TGTGCCACCCGGCCCTTCACCGCGGCTTATGGCTACACCTTC
- TRBJ2-7 TRBV7-9 TRBD2 CASSPSGTGYEQYF TGTGCCAGCAGTCCTAGCGGGACGGGCTACGAGCAGTACTTC
- TRBJ2-1 TRBV18 - CASSPRGLHNEQFF TGTGCCAGCTCACCACGAGGACTACACAATGAGCAGTTCTTC
few TRBJ1-2 TRBV5-6 TRBD1 CASSLAQGAGYTF TGTGCCAGCAGCTTGGCACAGGGGGCTGGCTACACCTTC
- TRBJ2-3 TRBV4-3 - CASSQERGGLLLDTQYF TGCGCCAGCAGCCAAGAGAGGGGCGGGCTTCTCCTAGATACGCAGTATTTT
many TRBJ2-7 TRBV3-1 TRBD2 CASRASGRGYEQYF TGTGCCAGCAGAGCTAGCGGGAGGGGGTACGAGCAGTACTTC
few TRBJ1-1 TRBV2 - CASRVPTEAFF TGTGCCAGCAGGGTTCCCACTGAAGCTTTCTTT
- TRBJ2-5 TRBV14 TRBD2 CASSHPTSGRSETQYF TGTGCCAGCAGCCACCCGACTAGCGGGAGGTCAGAGACCCAGTACTTC
many TRBJ2-3 TRBV2 - CASQSVDTQYF TGTGCCAGCCAGTCGGTAGATACGCAGTATTTT
many TRBJ2-5 TRBV2 - CASSEPDRPQETQYF TGTGCCAGCAGTGAACCAGACAGGCCCCAAGAGACCCAGTACTTC